This TCR beta chain came from a study of blood T cell repertoires in COVID-19. With respect to this clone: Distinct nucleotide sequences in the sample also encode this CDR3.

Germline lookup yields CDR1 GTSNPN and CDR2 SVGIG (reference sequence). The CDR3 is 13 residues long. V lost 0 bases and J lost 4; bases outside the gene matches: 0. Per the authors' pipeline: Estimation of nucleated cell counts relied on the amplification of reference gene primers. Clones were sequenced by immunoSEQ multiplex PCR, and TCRdb holds only the in-frame ones, with some missing. That table supplies the V and J calls and clone size; D and trimming were determined from the DNA. The sample yields roughly 38,000 clones, 84% seen once. Sequenced sample: peripheral blood. V gene TRBV30 combines with J gene TRBJ1-5; 7 nucleotides line up with TRBD1. The origin of this receptor is a man between 60 and 75 years old with COVID-19, enrolled during active disease. For the CDR3, the DNA is TGTGCCTGGAGTGTCAGGGGGAATCAGCCCCAGCATTTT. The encoded protein is CAWSVRGNQPQHF.